This T cell receptor beta chain derives from a study of OX40 agonist ivuxolimab in advanced cancers. Across the study: The dose-escalation group included hepatocellular carcinoma, melanoma, renal cell carcinoma and head and neck cancer. Age averaged around 58 years (range roughly 23 to 85), and 82.7% were male.

Autoimmune disease history or systemic immunosuppression excluded patients. Study-wide findings and caveats: Low normalized T-cell clonal expansion was also seen in some nonresponders.

The protocol was immunoSEQ multiplex PCR, while the TCRdb copy is restricted to in-frame clones and leaves out a portion. The sample holds tens of thousands of clones, 65% to 90% seen once. Regarding this clone: Antigen specificity is unknown.

This CDR3 comprises 15 residues. Trimming cost V 2 bases and J 3 bases; bases outside gene matches: 8. Germline V lookup: CDR1 SGHRS, CDR2 YFSETQ. The material sequenced was CD4+ or CD8+ T cells sorted from blood, taken in a trial of the OX40 agonist ivuxolimab. The TCR was taken from an adult with an advanced solid tumor such as melanoma, head and neck, liver or kidney cancer. The chain employs TRBV5-1 and TRBJ2-7, with 7 bases lining up with TRBD2. CDR3 DNA: TGCGCCAGCAGCTTCACGGGGGGAACAAACTACGAGCAGTACTTC. Its translation: CASSFTGGTNYEQYF.